The 28 T cell receptor beta chains below were found in one sample sequenced in a study of control samples from healthy donors and cancer patients. The table came from immunoSEQ multiplex PCR; TCRdb's copy has only in-frame clones and leaves some out. Of over 75,000 clones listed, 85% are singletons. The sequenced material came from blood. Receptors originate from a man aged 25-40 years in good health.

There are a few counts of this clone. The J gene is TRBJ2-7, the V gene TRBV20-1; unclear D gene. The germline V gene has CDR1 DFQATT and CDR2 SNEGSKA (reference sequence). V lost 5 bases and J 5 bases, leaving 10 bases between the germline ends. This CDR3 is 11 amino acids long. The CDR3 DNA sequence: TGCAGTGCTGACTTAGGAGACGAGCAGTACTTC. Translated, it gives CSADLGDEQYF.

The rearrangement joins TRBV7-6 to TRBJ2-3; the D gene could be TRBD1 or TRBD2 (5 bases each). This CDR3 spans 14 amino acids. V was clipped by 0 bases and J by 1 base, with 5 bases between them. Germline CDR1 SGHVS, CDR2 FNYEAQ. DNA of the CDR3: TGTGCCAGCAGCTTAGCGGGGGGCACAGATACGCAGTATTTT. The encoded protein is CASSLAGGTDTQYF.

This chain uses TRBV5-4 with TRBJ2-2; D is unresolved. CDR3 length equals 15 residues. Germline-derived CDR1 and CDR2 are SGHNT and YYREEE (reference sequence). The ends were cut back, 0 bases at V and 9 bases at J, with 15 bases in the middle. The CDR3 here is CASSLDPAPSRELFF. The CDR3 DNA reads as TGTGCCAGCAGCTTGGACCCGGCGCCATCCAGGGAGCTGTTTTTT. Supplemented by reference TRBV5-4 and TRBJ2-2, the full variable domain reads ETGVTQSPTHLIKTRGQQVTLRCSSQSGHNTVSWYQQALGQGPQFIFQYYREEENGRGNFPPRFSGLQFPNYSSELNVNALELDDSALYLCASSLDPAPSRELFFGEGSRLTVL.

V gene TRBV5-1 combines with J gene TRBJ1-4; TRBD1 is a possible D gene (5 bases). V lost 3 bases and J lost 8, with 23 bases in between. The CDR3 has 17 amino acids. Germline V gene sequence: CDR1 SGHRS, CDR2 YFSETQ. CDR3: CASSWRGEVLNGEKLFF. For the CDR3, the DNA is TGCGCCAGCAGCTGGAGAGGGGAGGTGTTGAATGGCGAAAAACTGTTTTTT. Full variable domain (outside the CDR3, taken from reference TRBV5-1 and TRBJ1-4): KAGVTQTPRYLIKTRGQQVTLSCSPISGHRSVSWYQQTPGQGLQFLFEYFSETQRNKGNFPGRFSGRQFSNSRSEMNVSTLELGDSALYLCASSWRGEVLNGEKLFFGSGTQLSVL.

The V gene is TRBV4-1, the J gene TRBJ1-4; D is ambiguous. The CDR3 runs to 14 residues. V lost 0 bases and J 5 bases, leaving 7 bases between the germline ends. Germline-derived CDR1 and CDR2 are MGHRA and YSYEKL. CDR3 sequence reads: CASSQERLNEKLFF. CDR3 in DNA: TGCGCCAGCAGCCAAGAGAGGTTGAATGAAAAACTGTTTTTT.

V gene TRBV27 combines with J gene TRBJ1-3, with 9 bases matching TRBD1. In germline, CDR1 is MNHEY, CDR2 SMNVEV (reference sequence). This CDR3 spans 15 amino acids. The V gene end was trimmed by 5 bases and the J gene end by 3 bases; junction bases not matched to a gene: 5. CDR3 region: CASSRTGAGGNTIYF. The CDR3 bases are TGTGCCAGCAGTAGGACAGGGGCAGGTGGAAACACCATATATTTT.

This rearrangement joins TRBV29-1 to TRBJ2-2; D not certain. The CDR3 consists of 11 residues. The germline CDR1 and CDR2 sequences are SQVTM and ANQGSEA. Trimming took 6 bases from V and 5 from J, leaving 7 bases between them. Here the CDR3 DNA reads TGCAGCGTCGGGTCGACCGGGGAGCTGTTTTTT. It yields the protein CSVGSTGELFF.

The J gene is TRBJ1-3, the V gene TRBV2; no firm D call. The CDR3 loop spans 16 amino acids. Trimming removed 3 bases at V and 0 bases at J, with 12 bases between. Germline-derived CDR1 and CDR2 are SNHLY and FYNNEI. The CDR3 is CASSDGVGSSGNTIYF. CDR3 nucleotides: TGTGCCAGCAGTGATGGGGTAGGGAGCTCTGGAAACACCATATATTTT.

The rearrangement uses TRBV3-1 (or the pseudogene TRBV3-2) and TRBJ2-2; 9 bases are a match to TRBD1. The CDR3 extends over 16 amino acids. After removal of 4 bases from V and 4 bases from J, the junction contained 7 bases not matched to a gene. CDR1 and CDR2 (germline): LGHDT, YNNKEL (reference sequence). CDR3 residues: CASSLRQGVGTGELFF. The CDR3 DNA reads as TGTGCCAGCAGCCTACGACAGGGGGTGGGCACCGGGGAGCTGTTTTTT.

The chain has TRBV10-2 and TRBJ2-7, with D hard to call. The CDR3 length is 12 residues. The germline V and J ends were trimmed by 7 bases and 2 bases, with 9 bases remaining between them. CDR1 and CDR2 from the germline V gene are WSHSY and SAAADI. The CDR3, as DNA: TGCGCCAGCAAATCCGGGCCCTACGAGCAGTACTTC. Translated, it gives CASKSGPYEQYF.

J is TRBJ1-6 and V is TRBV5-4; D possibly corresponds to TRBD1 (5 bases). Germline-derived CDR1 and CDR2 are SGHNT and YYREEE (reference sequence). Trimming pared 2 bases from V and 8 bases from J, leaving 17 bases between. This CDR3 comprises 16 residues. The CDR3 DNA follows: TGTGCCAGCAGCTTTGGAGGGGCAGGCGGGGATTCACCCCTCCACTTT. This encodes CASSFGGAGGDSPLHF. Combining the CDR3 with reference TRBV5-4 and TRBJ1-6 gives the whole variable domain ETGVTQSPTHLIKTRGQQVTLRCSSQSGHNTVSWYQQALGQGPQFIFQYYREEENGRGNFPPRFSGLQFPNYSSELNVNALELDDSALYLCASSFGGAGGDSPLHFGNGTRLTVT.

The chain uses TRBV11-2 and TRBJ2-1; TRBD2 might be the D (5 bases). Trimming cost V 4 bases and J 7 bases, with 20 bases left between them. The germline V gene encodes CDR1 SGHAT and CDR2 FQNNGV. This CDR3 has 16 residues. CDR3 in DNA: TGTGCCAGCAGCTCAGAAAGGACGGGGAGTGTGAATGAGCAGTTCTTC. It specifies CASSSERTGSVNEQFF. Combining the CDR3 with reference TRBV11-2 and TRBJ2-1 gives the whole variable domain EAGVAQSPRYKIIEKRQSVAFWCNPISGHATLYWYQQILGQGPKLLIQFQNNGVVDDSQLPKDRFSAERLKGVDSTLKIQPAKLEDSAVYLCASSSERTGSVNEQFFGPGTRLTVL.

The rearrangement links TRBV12-3 or TRBV12-4 to TRBJ2-2; D is undetermined. Trimming removed 5 bases from V and 4 bases from J, with 8 bases in between. The CDR3 contains 13 residues. The CDR3 DNA reads as TGTGCCAGCAGTCCTCGAGGCACCGGGGAGCTGTTTTTT. It specifies CASSPRGTGELFF.

This clone was observed a handful of times. V usage is TRBV9 and J usage is TRBJ2-7; D unclear. There are 14 residues in the CDR3. V shed 4 bases and J shed 5 bases, with 16 bases lying between them. CDR1 SGDLS and CDR2 YYNGEE come from the germline V gene. The CDR3 region has the DNA TGTGCCAGCAGCCCGGGTTTGCTCCGGGACGAGCAGTACTTC. Protein: CASSPGLLRDEQYF.

This chain links TRBV6-5 with TRBJ2-7; 8 positions agree with TRBD2. J gave up 2 bases and V 11 bases, and 8 bases lay outside the gene matches. Germline CDR1 reads MNHEY; CDR2 reads SVGAGI. The CDR3 has 13 residues. Here the CDR3 DNA reads TGTGCCTCCCACCGGGGGGGGACCTACGAGCAGTACTTC. The encoded protein is CASHRGGTYEQYF.

The chain employs TRBV2 and TRBJ1-1, with 7 bases aligning to TRBD1. Trimming removed 8 bases from V and 3 bases from J; junction bases left unmatched: 0. The CDR3 extends over 11 amino acids. CDR1 is SNHLY and CDR2 is FYNNEI in the germline V gene. CDR3 nucleotide sequence: TGTGCCAGCCAGGGGGACACTGAAGCTTTCTTT. Translating gives CASQGDTEAFF.

This clone appeared a single time. The chain has TRBV7-8 and TRBJ1-5, with 8 positions matching TRBD1. Germline lookup yields CDR1 SGHVS and CDR2 FQNEAQ. This CDR3 is built from 17 residues. After removal of 1 base from V and 3 bases from J, the junction contained 8 bases not matched to a gene. CDR3 protein: CASSLVGGTGNNQPQHF. The CDR3 DNA follows: TGTGCCAGCAGCTTAGTAGGGGGGACAGGAAACAATCAGCCCCAGCATTTT.

J is TRBJ2-1 and V is TRBV5-3; 9 nucleotides line up with TRBD2. TRBV5-3 is known as an ORF, though its function is uncertain. The CDR3 runs to 16 residues. The V and J ends lost 5 bases and 2 bases, in that order; junction bases with no gene match: 8. CDR3 bases: TGTGCCAGAAGAGCCCTAGCGGGGATCGCCTACAATGAGCAGTTCTTC. This gives the protein CARRALAGIAYNEQFF.

The CDR3 sequence: CASKVGLGTDTQYF. CDR3 sequence (DNA): TGCGCCAGCAAGGTGGGACTAGGGACAGATACGCAGTATTTT. The chain couples TRBV5-1 to TRBJ2-3; TRBD2 matches at 8 bases. V was clipped by 6 bases and J by 3 bases; unmatched bases: 6. The CDR3 is made up of 14 amino acids. The germline CDR1 and CDR2 sequences are SGHRS and YFSETQ. Full variable domain (outside the CDR3, taken from reference TRBV5-1 and TRBJ2-3): KAGVTQTPRYLIKTRGQQVTLSCSPISGHRSVSWYQQTPGQGLQFLFEYFSETQRNKGNFPGRFSGRQFSNSRSEMNVSTLELGDSALYLCASKVGLGTDTQYFGPGTRLTVL.

V is TRBV10-2 and J is TRBJ2-3, with no clear D. The CDR3 extends over 15 amino acids. Trimming stripped 0 bases from V and 2 bases from J, with 9 bases between. Germline V gene lookup returns CDR1 WSHSY and CDR2 SAAADI. For the CDR3, the DNA is TGCGCCAGCAGTGAGTCGTCTAGGTTCACAGATACGCAGTATTTT. This gives the protein CASSESSRFTDTQYF.

The V gene is TRBV19, the J gene TRBJ1-1; no definite D call. Germline V gene lookup returns CDR1 LNHDA and CDR2 SQIVND (reference sequence). CDR3 length: 13 residues. The germline V and J ends were trimmed by 2 bases and 3 bases, with 7 bases remaining between them. CDR3 sequence reads: CASSISGYTEAFF. The CDR3 DNA is TGTGCCAGTAGTATATCGGGGTACACTGAAGCTTTCTTT.

The genes are TRBV6-1 and TRBJ2-7; TRBD1 agrees at 7 bases. The length of the CDR3 is 15 residues. Germline V gene data show CDR1 as MNHNS and CDR2 as SASEGT. V trimming: 0 bases; J trimming: 4 bases; junction bases outside the gene matches: 6. CDR3: CASSEAQDRRYEQYF. The CDR3 DNA is TGTGCCAGCAGTGAAGCCCAGGACAGGAGGTACGAGCAGTACTTC.

The V call is TRBV30, the J call TRBJ1-5; D is unclear. Looked up from germline, CDR1 is GTSNPN and CDR2 is SVGIG (reference sequence). Trimming stripped 2 bases from V and 4 bases from J, with 12 bases between. CDR3 size: 14 residues. The CDR3 DNA follows: TGTGCCTGGAGTCCCGGAAAAGGGAATCAGCCCCAGCATTTT. As protein: CAWSPGKGNQPQHF.

The V call is TRBV6-1, the J call TRBJ2-2, with D unclear. V lost 2 bases to trimming and J lost 3 bases, with 7 bases between them. The germline CDR1 and CDR2 sequences are MNHNS and SASEGT. CDR3 length: 14 residues. The CDR3 nucleotides are TGTGCCAGCAGTGAATCTCTTTACACCGGGGAGCTGTTTTTT. This gives the protein CASSESLYTGELFF.

The chain uses TRBV5-6 and TRBJ2-3, with 10 positions matching TRBD1. The CDR3 contains 15 residues. Trimming cost V 2 bases and J 2 bases; bases outside gene matches: 2. Germline lookup yields CDR1 SGHDT and CDR2 YYEEEE. CDR3 bases: TGTGCCAGCAGCTTTGACAGGGGGCACACAGATACGCAGTATTTT. It yields the protein CASSFDRGHTDTQYF.

The chain joins TRBV5-1 to TRBJ1-6; a weak D match, TRBD1 (6 bases). Trimming took off 4 bases at V and 10 bases at J, with 15 bases between the two ends. The CDR3 totals 14 residues. CDR1 is SGHRS, CDR2 YFSETQ, per germline. CDR3 amino acids: CASSIKGEESPLHF. The CDR3 DNA follows: TGCGCCAGCAGCATTAAGGGGGAGGAATCACCCCTCCACTTT.

The genes are TRBV5-1 and TRBJ2-5, with TRBD2 matching over 11 bases. The junction had 2 bases not matched to a gene; V was cut back by 4 bases and J by 3 bases. Germline-derived CDR1 and CDR2 are SGHRS and YFSETQ. The CDR3 consists of 14 residues. The CDR3 bases are TGCGCCAGCAGCCTGACTAGCGGGGAAGAGACCCAGTACTTC. It codes for CASSLTSGEETQYF.

This clone was counted once. This rearrangement joins TRBV6-2 or TRBV6-3 to TRBJ1-2; 8 nucleotides line up with TRBD1. The CDR3 spans 16 residues. CDR1 and CDR2 (germline): MNHEY, SVGEGT. Trimming removed 5 bases from V and 6 bases from J; junction bases left unmatched: 14. The CDR3 DNA reads TGTGCCAGCAGTACGGACCTTGGACAGGGTGCTGATGGCTACACCTTC. Protein sequence: CASSTDLGQGADGYTF.